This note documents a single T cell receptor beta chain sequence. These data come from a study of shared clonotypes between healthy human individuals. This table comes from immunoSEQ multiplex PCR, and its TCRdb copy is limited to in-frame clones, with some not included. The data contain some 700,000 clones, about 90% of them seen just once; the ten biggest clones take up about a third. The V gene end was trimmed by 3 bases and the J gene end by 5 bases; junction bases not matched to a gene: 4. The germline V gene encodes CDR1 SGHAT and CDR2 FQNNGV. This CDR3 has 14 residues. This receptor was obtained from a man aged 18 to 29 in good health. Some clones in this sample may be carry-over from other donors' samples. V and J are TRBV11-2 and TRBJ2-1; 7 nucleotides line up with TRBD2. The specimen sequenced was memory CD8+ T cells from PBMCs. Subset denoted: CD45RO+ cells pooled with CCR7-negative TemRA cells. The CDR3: CASSFTSDNNEQFF. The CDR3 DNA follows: TGTGCCAGCAGCTTTACTAGCGACAACAATGAGCAGTTCTTC.